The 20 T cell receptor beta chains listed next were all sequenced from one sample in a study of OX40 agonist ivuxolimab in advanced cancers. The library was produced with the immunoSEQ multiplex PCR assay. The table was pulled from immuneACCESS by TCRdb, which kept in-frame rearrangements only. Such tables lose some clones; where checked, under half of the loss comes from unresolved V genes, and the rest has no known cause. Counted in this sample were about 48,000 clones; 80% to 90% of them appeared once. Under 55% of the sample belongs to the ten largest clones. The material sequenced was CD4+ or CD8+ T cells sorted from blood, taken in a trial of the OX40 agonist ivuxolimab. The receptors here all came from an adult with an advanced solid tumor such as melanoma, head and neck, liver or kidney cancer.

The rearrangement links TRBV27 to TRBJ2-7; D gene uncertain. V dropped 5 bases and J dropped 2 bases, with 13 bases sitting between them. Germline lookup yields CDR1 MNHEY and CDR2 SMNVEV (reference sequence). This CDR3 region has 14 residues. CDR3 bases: TGTGCCAGCAGTCGGCTGACGAGGACCTACGAGCAGTACTTC. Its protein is CASSRLTRTYEQYF.

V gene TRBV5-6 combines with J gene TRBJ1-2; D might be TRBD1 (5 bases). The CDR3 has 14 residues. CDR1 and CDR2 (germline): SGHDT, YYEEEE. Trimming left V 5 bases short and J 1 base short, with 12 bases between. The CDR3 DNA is TGTGCCAGCAGTCCAGGACAAATTAACTATGGCTACACCTTC. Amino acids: CASSPGQINYGYTF.

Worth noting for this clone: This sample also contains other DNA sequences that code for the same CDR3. The CDR3 coding sequence is TGCGCCAGCAGCCAAGAACTAGATACGCAGTATTTT. Its protein product is CASSQELDTQYF. This chain links TRBV4-1 with TRBJ2-3; D unclear. The CDR3 consists of 12 residues. Germline-derived CDR1 and CDR2 are MGHRA and YSYEKL. V was shortened by 0 bases and J by 5 bases, with 3 bases between the two germline ends.

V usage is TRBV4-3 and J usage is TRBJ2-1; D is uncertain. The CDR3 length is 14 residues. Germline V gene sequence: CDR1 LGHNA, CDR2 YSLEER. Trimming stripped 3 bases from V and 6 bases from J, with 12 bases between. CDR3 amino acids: CASSQSRVSNEQFF. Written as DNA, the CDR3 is TGCGCCAGCAGCCAGAGTAGGGTAAGCAATGAGCAGTTCTTC.

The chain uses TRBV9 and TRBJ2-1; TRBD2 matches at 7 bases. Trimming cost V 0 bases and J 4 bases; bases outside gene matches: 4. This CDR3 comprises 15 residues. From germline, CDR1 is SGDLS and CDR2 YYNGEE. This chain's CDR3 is CASSVDQGLYNEQFF. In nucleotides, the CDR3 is TGTGCCAGCAGCGTAGATCAGGGACTATACAATGAGCAGTTCTTC.

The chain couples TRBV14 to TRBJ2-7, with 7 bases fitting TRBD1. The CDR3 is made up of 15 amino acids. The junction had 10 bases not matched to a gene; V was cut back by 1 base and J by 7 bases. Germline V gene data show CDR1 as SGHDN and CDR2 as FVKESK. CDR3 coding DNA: TGTGCCAGCAGCCAAGGCCGGGACAGTCTATGGGAGCAGTACTTC. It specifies CASSQGRDSLWEQYF.

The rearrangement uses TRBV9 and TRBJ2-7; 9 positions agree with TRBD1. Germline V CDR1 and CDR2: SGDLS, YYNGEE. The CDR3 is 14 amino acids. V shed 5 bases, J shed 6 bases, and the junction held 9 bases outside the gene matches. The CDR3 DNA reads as TGTGCCAGCAGTCTGACAGGGGGGGCTACCGAGCAGTACTTC. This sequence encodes CASSLTGGATEQYF.

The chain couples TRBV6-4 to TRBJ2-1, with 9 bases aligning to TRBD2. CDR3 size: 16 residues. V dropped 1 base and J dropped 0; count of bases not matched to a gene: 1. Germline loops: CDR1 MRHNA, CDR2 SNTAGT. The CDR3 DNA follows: TGTGCCAGCAGTGACTTAGCGGGGGCCTCCTACAATGAGCAGTTCTTC. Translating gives CASSDLAGASYNEQFF.

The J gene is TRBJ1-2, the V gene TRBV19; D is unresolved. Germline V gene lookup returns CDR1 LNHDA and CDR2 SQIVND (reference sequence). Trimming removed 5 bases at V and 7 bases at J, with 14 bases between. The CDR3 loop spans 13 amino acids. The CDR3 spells CASSPAVAGGYTF. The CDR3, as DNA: TGTGCCAGTAGTCCCGCAGTTGCCGGTGGCTACACCTTC.

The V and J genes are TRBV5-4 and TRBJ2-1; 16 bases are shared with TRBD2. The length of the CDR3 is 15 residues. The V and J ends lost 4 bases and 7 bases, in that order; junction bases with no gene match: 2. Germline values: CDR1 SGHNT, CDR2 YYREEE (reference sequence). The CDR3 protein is CASSLGLAGGNEQFF. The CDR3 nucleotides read TGTGCCAGCAGCCTGGGACTAGCGGGAGGGAATGAGCAGTTCTTC.

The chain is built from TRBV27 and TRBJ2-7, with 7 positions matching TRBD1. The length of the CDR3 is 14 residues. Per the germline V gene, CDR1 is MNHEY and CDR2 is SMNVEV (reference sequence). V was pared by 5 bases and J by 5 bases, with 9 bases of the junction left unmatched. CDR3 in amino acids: CASSGRTGDHEQYF. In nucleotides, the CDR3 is TGTGCCAGCAGTGGGCGGACAGGCGATCACGAGCAGTACTTC.

CDR3 nucleotide sequence: TGCGCCAGCAGCTTGTGGCAGGGCGGGATAAACTATGGCTACACCTTC. Its translation is CASSLWQGGINYGYTF. This sequence joins TRBV5-1 and TRBJ1-2, with D perhaps TRBD1 (5 bases). Trimming cost V 1 base and J 2 bases, with 15 bases left between them. The CDR3 is 16 residues long. Germline lookup yields CDR1 SGHRS and CDR2 YFSETQ.

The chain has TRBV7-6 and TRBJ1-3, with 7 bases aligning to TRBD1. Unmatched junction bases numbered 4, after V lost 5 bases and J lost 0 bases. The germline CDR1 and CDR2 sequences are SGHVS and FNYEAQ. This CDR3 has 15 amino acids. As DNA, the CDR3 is TGTGCCAGCAGCCCGGGACAGAGCTCTGGAAACACCATATATTTT. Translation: CASSPGQSSGNTIYF.

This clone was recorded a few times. CDR3 protein: CASKRGGAYGYTF. Written as DNA, the CDR3 is TGTGCCAGTAAACGAGGTGGGGCCTATGGCTACACCTTC. The V gene is TRBV19, the J gene TRBJ1-2; D perhaps matches TRBD1 (5 bases). The CDR3 has 13 residues. The V gene's germline CDR1 is LNHDA and CDR2 SQIVND (reference sequence). The V end lost 7 bases, the J end lost 4 bases, and 13 bases lay between the germline ends.

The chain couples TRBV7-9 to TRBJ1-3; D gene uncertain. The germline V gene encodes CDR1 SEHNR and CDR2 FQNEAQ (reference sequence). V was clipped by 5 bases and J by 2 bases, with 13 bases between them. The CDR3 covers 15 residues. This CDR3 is CASSTSTEAGNTIYF. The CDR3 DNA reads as TGTGCCAGCAGCACGAGCACGGAGGCTGGAAACACCATATATTTT.

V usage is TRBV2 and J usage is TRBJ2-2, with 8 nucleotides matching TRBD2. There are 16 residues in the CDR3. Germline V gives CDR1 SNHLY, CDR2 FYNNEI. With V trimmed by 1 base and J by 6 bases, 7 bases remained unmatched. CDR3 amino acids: CASSEGLAGTPGELFF. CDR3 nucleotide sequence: TGTGCCAGCAGTGAAGGTTTAGCGGGGACACCCGGGGAGCTGTTTTTT.

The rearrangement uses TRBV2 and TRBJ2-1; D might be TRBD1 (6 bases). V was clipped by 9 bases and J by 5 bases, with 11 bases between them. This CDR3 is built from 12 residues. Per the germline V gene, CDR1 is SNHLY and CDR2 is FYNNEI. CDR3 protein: CASRDNHNEQFF. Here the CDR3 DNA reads TGTGCCAGTCGGGACAATCACAATGAGCAGTTCTTC. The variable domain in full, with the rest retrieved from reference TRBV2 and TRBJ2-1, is EPEVTQTPSHQVTQMGQEVILRCVPISNHLYFYWYRQILGQKVEFLVSFYNNEISEKSEIFDDQFSVERPDGSNFTLKIRSTKLEDSAMYFCASRDNHNEQFFGPGTRLTVL.

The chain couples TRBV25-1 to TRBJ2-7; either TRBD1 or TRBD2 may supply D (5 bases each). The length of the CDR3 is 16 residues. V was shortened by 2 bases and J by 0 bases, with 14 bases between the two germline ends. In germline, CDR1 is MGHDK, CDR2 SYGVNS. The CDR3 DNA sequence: TGTGCCAGCAGTGAAGGTGGGGCAGGGAGCTCCTACGAGCAGTACTTC. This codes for CASSEGGAGSSYEQYF.

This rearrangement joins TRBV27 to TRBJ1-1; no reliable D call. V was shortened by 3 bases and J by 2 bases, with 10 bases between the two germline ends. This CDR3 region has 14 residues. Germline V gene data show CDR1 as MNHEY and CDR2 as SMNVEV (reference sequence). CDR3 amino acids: CASSFGAANTEAFF. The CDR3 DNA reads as TGTGCCAGCAGTTTCGGAGCAGCCAACACTGAAGCTTTCTTT.

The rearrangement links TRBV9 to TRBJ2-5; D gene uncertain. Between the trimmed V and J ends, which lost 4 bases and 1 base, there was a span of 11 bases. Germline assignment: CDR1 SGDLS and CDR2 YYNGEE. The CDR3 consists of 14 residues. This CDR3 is CASSRMDGQETQYF. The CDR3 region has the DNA TGTGCCAGCAGCCGAATGGACGGCCAAGAGACCCAGTACTTC.